The clone carrying this T cell receptor (beta chain) was seen repeatedly, ten times or more. This specimen belongs to a study of naive and memory T cell subsets. Looked up from germline, CDR1 is KGHDR and CDR2 is SFDVKD. This CDR3 has 14 residues. Trimming took off 3 bases at V and 2 bases at J, with 9 bases between the two ends. Both TRBC1 and TRBC2 were covered by a beta constant-region primer of two equimolar oligonucleotides. TCRdb called the UMI-ligation and nested PCR reads again in MiXCR, with one record for every CDR3 protein. The sample has 100,000 or so distinct CDR3 sequences; 7% are singletons.

V usage is TRBV24-1 and J usage is TRBJ2-5; D not certain. Sequences were obtained from central memory CD4+ T cells from blood. The TCR sequence derives from a human donor in good health. CDR3 in DNA: TGTGCCACCAGTGATCCTGTAGGGCAAGAGACCCAGTACTTC. Its translation is CATSDPVGQETQYF.